Shown below are 29 T cell receptor beta chains from a single sample sequenced in a study of blood T cell repertoires in COVID-19. Repertoires were generated with immunoSEQ multiplex PCR, while TCRdb's copy carries only in-frame clones and drops some. The repertoire consists of approximately 250,000 clones, with about 88% occurring once and the leading ten covering 2% to 2.5%. Sequenced sample: PBMCs or T cells enriched from blood (not recorded which). These receptors all come from a woman aged 55-69 years in a cohort exposed to, infected with or recovered from COVID-19 (not recorded which).

This chain links TRBV6-4 with TRBJ1-1, with D perhaps TRBD1 (5 bases). V was cut by 4 bases and J by 4 bases, with 10 bases left in between. CDR3 length: 13 amino acids. Germline CDR1 and CDR2: MRHNA and SNTAGT. In nucleotides, the CDR3 is TGTGCCAGCAGTGCAACGGGGGGCACTGAAGCTTTCTTT. Its translation: CASSATGGTEAFF.

The gene calls are TRBV19 and TRBJ2-3, with 9 bases lining up with TRBD1. Trimming removed 3 bases from V and 2 bases from J; junction bases left unmatched: 3. The CDR3 spans 15 residues. CDR1 is LNHDA and CDR2 is SQIVND in the germline V gene (reference sequence). In DNA, the CDR3 is TGTGCCAGTAGTATTAGGGACAGGGCCACAGATACGCAGTATTTT. The encoded protein is CASSIRDRATDTQYF.

The chain has TRBV21-1 and TRBJ1-4; the table's D call of TRBD1 was not tested on the DNA. TRBV21-1 is annotated as a pseudogene. The CDR3 sequence is 16 residues long. The CDR3 region is CASSKDRGRPNEKLFF. For the CDR3, the DNA is TGTGCCAGCAGCAAAGACAGGGGGCGGCCTAATGAAAAACTGTTTTTT.

The gene calls are TRBV28 and TRBJ1-2, with D perhaps TRBD1 (6 bases). CDR1 and CDR2 (germline): MDHEN, SYDVKM. Trimming removed 6 bases from V and 6 bases from J, with 17 bases in between. This CDR3 spans 14 amino acids. The chain's CDR3 is CASSPTGIQNGYTF. CDR3 nucleotide sequence: TGTGCCAGCAGCCCTACAGGGATCCAGAATGGCTACACCTTC.

The rearrangement joins TRBV7-8 to TRBJ2-7, with TRBD1 identical over 7 bases. In germline, CDR1 is SGHVS, CDR2 FQNEAQ. The CDR3 loop spans 13 amino acids. Trimming took 3 bases from V and 7 from J; bases not matched to a gene: 6. DNA for the CDR3: TGTGCCAGCAGCTTCACGACAGGGCGGGAGCAGTACTTC. Its translation: CASSFTTGREQYF.

The chain links TRBV10-3 to TRBJ2-3; no definite D call. The CDR3 has 14 residues. Germline V gene lookup returns CDR1 ENHRY and CDR2 SYGVKD. The ends were cut back, 2 bases at V and 1 base at J, with 7 bases in the middle. This chain's CDR3 is CAISEIVGTDTQYF. For the CDR3, the DNA is TGTGCCATCAGTGAGATTGTAGGCACAGATACGCAGTATTTT.

The V call is TRBV5-1, the J call TRBJ1-1; TRBD1 matches at 9 bases. With V trimmed by 6 bases and J by 0 bases, 6 bases remained unmatched. Germline V gene sequence: CDR1 SGHRS, CDR2 YFSETQ. The CDR3 covers 15 residues. The CDR3 spells CASKIGTGMNTEAFF. CDR3 nucleotides: TGCGCCAGCAAAATTGGGACAGGGATGAACACTGAAGCTTTCTTT.

The CDR3 region has the DNA TGTGCCAGCAGTTTATCGGGCGGGTCGCTCTACGAGCAGTACTTC. Its translation is CASSLSGGSLYEQYF. The chain is built from TRBV27 and TRBJ2-7; a possible D gene is TRBD2 (5 bases). This CDR3 region has 15 residues. CDR1 is MNHEY, CDR2 SMNVEV, per germline (reference sequence). V dropped 0 bases and J dropped 3 bases, with 12 bases sitting between them.

The chain combines TRBV19 with TRBJ2-3, with 8 positions matching TRBD1. Germline loops: CDR1 LNHDA, CDR2 SQIVND (reference sequence). CDR3 length equals 13 residues. Trimming removed 7 bases from V and 6 bases from J; junction bases left unmatched: 6. The CDR3 here is CASNPDRADTQYF. Here the CDR3 DNA reads TGTGCCAGTAATCCGGACAGGGCCGATACGCAGTATTTT.

The rearrangement uses TRBV5-1 and TRBJ2-1, with 9 nucleotides matching TRBD2. CDR1 is SGHRS and CDR2 is YFSETQ in the germline V gene. J was trimmed by 6 bases and V by 4 bases; bases with no gene match: 8. The CDR3 is made up of 15 amino acids. The CDR3 DNA reads as TGCGCCAGCAGCCCTACGGGACTAGCAAGCAATGAGCAGTTCTTC. Protein product: CASSPTGLASNEQFF.

J is TRBJ2-5 and V is TRBV7-2; tentative D call: TRBD2 (6 bases). The CDR3 spans 16 residues. Germline assignment: CDR1 SGHTA and CDR2 FQGNSA. V lost 1 base and J lost 2, with 14 bases in between. The CDR3 protein is CASSLVIAAPQETQYF. CDR3 DNA sequence: TGTGCCAGCAGCTTAGTGATAGCGGCCCCACAAGAGACCCAGTACTTC.

V and J are TRBV5-6 and TRBJ2-1; D might be TRBD2 (6 bases). Germline lookup yields CDR1 SGHDT and CDR2 YYEEEE. The CDR3 has 16 residues. The germline V and J ends were trimmed by 4 bases and 5 bases, with 19 bases remaining between them. CDR3 coding DNA: TGTGCCAGCAGCCGCTCCAGGGCGGGATATAACAATGAGCAGTTCTTC. It translates to CASSRSRAGYNNEQFF. The full variable domain, in which reference TRBV5-6 and TRBJ2-1 provide the parts outside the CDR3, is DAGVTQSPTHLIKTRGQQVTLRCSPKSGHDTVSWYQQALGQGPQFIFQYYEEEERQRGNFPDRFSGHQFPNYSSELNVNALLLGDSALYLCASSRSRAGYNNEQFFGPGTRLTVL.

The chain uses TRBV4-1 and TRBJ2-5; 7 bases fit TRBD1. In germline, CDR1 is MGHRA, CDR2 YSYEKL. V trimming: 3 bases; J trimming: 5 bases; junction bases outside the gene matches: 9. CDR3 size: 15 residues. The CDR3 is CASSHQQGWGETQYF. The DNA of the CDR3 is TGCGCCAGCAGCCATCAACAGGGGTGGGGGGAGACCCAGTACTTC.

Worth noting for this clone: In the same sample, other DNA sequences code for this CDR3. This chain uses TRBV3-1 (or the pseudogene TRBV3-2) with TRBJ2-2; perhaps TRBD1 as D (7 bases). The V end lost 4 bases, the J end lost 4 bases, and 10 bases lay between the germline ends. The length of the CDR3 is 14 residues. The V gene's germline CDR1 is LGHDT and CDR2 YNNKEL (reference sequence). The DNA of the CDR3 is TGTGCCAGCAGCCGCGGGACAGCCACCGGGGAGCTGTTTTTT. Translated, it gives CASSRGTATGELFF.

V and J are TRBV9 and TRBJ1-4; tentatively, D is TRBD1 (5 bases). This CDR3 spans 14 amino acids. The germline V and J ends were trimmed by 1 base and 11 bases, with 15 bases remaining between them. Germline CDR1 is SGDLS and CDR2 is YYNGEE. This CDR3 is CASSVSQGTRKLFF. CDR3 bases: TGTGCCAGCAGCGTAAGCCAGGGCACAAGGAAACTGTTTTTT. Full variable domain (outside the CDR3, taken from reference TRBV9 and TRBJ1-4): DSGVTQTPKHLITATGQRVTLRCSPRSGDLSVYWYQQSLDQGLQFLIQYYNGEERAKGNILERFSAQQFPDLHSELNLSSLELGDSALYFCASSVSQGTRKLFFGSGTQLSVL.

This chain connects TRBV6-1 to TRBJ2-5, with 8 bases identical to TRBD2. The ends lost 3 bases at V and 4 bases at J; junction bases unmatched: 4. The CDR3 is made up of 14 amino acids. The germline gives CDR1 MNHNS, CDR2 SASEGT. CDR3 bases: TGTGCCAGCAGTGAGGTGAGCGGGAGAGAGACCCAGTACTTC. Residues: CASSEVSGRETQYF.

This clone was counted once. Written as DNA, the CDR3 is TGTGCCAGCAGCCTACAGGGACTACCCCACAACATTCAGTACTTC. Residues: CASSLQGLPHNIQYF. The gene calls are TRBV11-2 and TRBJ2-4, with D possibly matching TRBD2 (7 bases). CDR1 is SGHAT and CDR2 is FQNNGV in the germline V gene. The CDR3 spans 15 residues. V was clipped by 5 bases and J by 7 bases, with 18 bases between them.

CDR3 in DNA: TGTGCCAGCAGCATTCGACAGGCTAGCACAGATACGCAGTATTTT. Protein: CASSIRQASTDTQYF. The rearrangement uses TRBV9 and TRBJ2-3; D is possibly TRBD1 (6 bases). Trimming took off 4 bases at V and 0 bases at J, with 12 bases between the two ends. The V gene's germline CDR1 is SGDLS and CDR2 YYNGEE. The length of the CDR3 is 15 residues.

The chain is built from TRBV4-1 and TRBJ1-5; TRBD1 might be the D (6 bases). V was trimmed by 0 bases and J by 4 bases, leaving 13 bases between them. Germline V CDR1 and CDR2: MGHRA, YSYEKL. The CDR3 is made up of 16 amino acids. CDR3 sequence: CASSQDRAGVNQPQHF. Here the CDR3 DNA reads TGCGCCAGCAGCCAAGATAGGGCAGGGGTAAATCAGCCCCAGCATTTT.

The chain recombines TRBV7-9 with TRBJ1-5, with D possibly being TRBD1 (6 bases). Deletions cut 0 bases from V and 0 bases from J, with 12 bases between. Germline V gene lookup returns CDR1 SEHNR and CDR2 FQNEAQ (reference sequence). The CDR3 is 17 residues long. The CDR3 spells CASSLADRAHSNQPQHF. The CDR3 region has the DNA TGTGCCAGCAGCTTAGCGGACAGAGCTCATAGCAATCAGCCCCAGCATTTT.

The chain joins TRBV9 to TRBJ2-1; D is unresolved. This CDR3 contains 15 residues. The V gene lost 0 bases and the J gene lost 2 bases, with 9 bases spanning the gap. CDR1 SGDLS and CDR2 YYNGEE come from the germline V gene. The CDR3 DNA sequence: TGTGCCAGCAGCGTAGGGCCAGAACCCTACAATGAGCAGTTCTTC. Encoded protein: CASSVGPEPYNEQFF.

The J gene is TRBJ1-3, the V gene TRBV5-4; tentatively, D is TRBD1 (5 bases). The CDR3 totals 15 residues. Per the germline V gene, CDR1 is SGHNT and CDR2 is YYREEE (reference sequence). V was cut by 0 bases and J by 9 bases, with 16 bases left in between. The CDR3 here is CASSLAGGDQGTIYF. CDR3 nucleotide sequence: TGTGCCAGCAGCTTGGCGGGTGGAGACCAGGGCACCATATATTTT.

The chain carries TRBV5-4 and TRBJ2-7, with TRBD2 matching 10 bases. This CDR3 is built from 15 residues. Germline V gene lookup returns CDR1 SGHNT and CDR2 YYREEE (reference sequence). V shed 2 bases and J 1 base; nucleotides not matched to a gene: 3. CDR3 protein: CASSFPSGSSYEQYF. In DNA form, the CDR3 reads TGTGCCAGCAGCTTCCCTAGCGGGAGTTCCTACGAGCAGTACTTC.

This clone was seen a handful of times. V and J are TRBV28 and TRBJ1-5; 7 bases fit TRBD1. Trimming removed 11 bases from V and 2 bases from J; junction bases left unmatched: 9. The CDR3 loop spans 14 amino acids. From germline, CDR1 is MDHEN and CDR2 SYDVKM. CDR3 protein: CAHCRGWGNQPQHF. The CDR3 DNA is TGTGCCCACTGCAGGGGGTGGGGCAATCAGCCCCAGCATTTT.

The chain has TRBV6-5 and TRBJ2-7, with D possibly matching TRBD2 (5 bases). This CDR3 spans 15 amino acids. V gave up 8 bases and J gave up 1 base, with 18 bases separating them. Germline V gene sequence: CDR1 MNHEY, CDR2 SVGAGI. The CDR3 nucleotides read TGTGCCAGCCCCGTCGGAGGCCAACGTTCCTACGAGCAGTACTTC. This sequence encodes CASPVGGQRSYEQYF.

The rearrangement joins TRBV15 to TRBJ2-1; 7 bases fit TRBD2. Germline V gives CDR1 LNHNV, CDR2 YYDKDF (reference sequence). V lost 5 bases and J lost 2; bases outside the gene matches: 12. The CDR3 length is 17 residues. This chain's CDR3 is CATSLPLGREPYNEQFF. DNA for the CDR3: TGTGCCACCAGCCTCCCCTTGGGGCGGGAGCCCTACAATGAGCAGTTCTTC.

The sample holds a few counts of this clone. The genes are TRBV12-3 or TRBV12-4 and TRBJ2-7; D unresolved. The CDR3 runs to 12 residues. The V and J ends lost 3 bases and 4 bases respectively, with 7 bases between them. CDR3 nucleotide sequence: TGTGCCAGCAGTTTCCAGAAATACGAGCAGTACTTC. Translation gives CASSFQKYEQYF.

The chain is built from TRBV6-6 and TRBJ2-2; D might be TRBD1 (5 bases). This CDR3 is 17 amino acids long. Germline values: CDR1 MNHNY, CDR2 SVGAGI (reference sequence). V was cut by 6 bases and J by 3 bases, with 20 bases left in between. The CDR3 is CASRRAGWGSDTGELFF. Here the CDR3 DNA reads TGTGCCAGCAGGCGAGCAGGGTGGGGATCGGACACCGGGGAGCTGTTTTTT.

The rearrangement joins TRBV7-8 to TRBJ2-1; possible D gene TRBD1, 5 bases. The germline V and J ends were trimmed by 3 bases and 9 bases, with 15 bases remaining between them. CDR1 and CDR2 from the germline V gene are SGHVS and FQNEAQ. There are 14 residues in the CDR3. The CDR3: CASSFQGAASEQFF. CDR3 DNA sequence: TGTGCCAGCAGCTTCCAGGGTGCCGCGAGTGAGCAGTTCTTC.